A selection of T cell receptor beta chains follows, all from one sample in a study of cytomegalovirus exposure and HLA in healthy donors. Only in-frame clones appear in the TCRdb table, and some are missing; sequencing was by immunoSEQ multiplex PCR. Of roughly 150,000 clones detected, around 88% appear once; the ten largest clones hold 2% to 2.5%. Sequenced sample: PBMCs. These receptor sequences come from a woman between 18 and 29 years old in good health and CMV-seronegative. CDR3s include the opening cysteine and the closing phenylalanine or tryptophan. The order of the fields is CDR3 length, D gene, clone size, J gene, V gene, CDR3 protein, CDR3 DNA. A D gene is named only where the DNA matches it firmly. Not all rows give a size; the values are once, few, many and, for expanded clones, a class.

CDR3 length: 16; D gene: TRBD1; clone size: few; J gene: TRBJ2-4; V gene: TRBV5-4; CDR3 protein: CASSPSGGTGRDIQYF; CDR3 DNA: TGTGCCAGCAGCCCGAGTGGGGGGACAGGGCGAGACATTCAGTACTTC
CDR3 length: 19; D gene: TRBD2; clone size: NA; J gene: TRBJ2-2; V gene: TRBV2; CDR3 protein: CASSEEWTLAGWSTGELFF; CDR3 DNA: TGTGCCAGCAGTGAAGAATGGACCTTAGCGGGTTGGAGCACCGGGGAGCTGTTTTTT
CDR3 length: 13; D gene: NA; clone size: NA; J gene: TRBJ2-5; V gene: TRBV12-5; CDR3 protein: CASGLVLERGQYF; CDR3 DNA: TGTGCTAGTGGTTTGGTATTAGAAAGGGGCCAGTACTTC
CDR3 length: 13; D gene: NA; clone size: once; J gene: TRBJ1-2; V gene: TRBV14; CDR3 protein: CASSPSLNYGYTF; CDR3 DNA: TGTGCCAGCAGCCCCTCCCTAAACTATGGCTACACCTTC
CDR3 length: 12; D gene: NA; clone size: NA; J gene: TRBJ1-5; V gene: TRBV7-9; CDR3 protein: CASSSRDGRVHF; CDR3 DNA: TGTGCCAGCAGCTCCCGTGACGGGAGAGTACATTTT
CDR3 length: 17; D gene: NA; clone size: NA; J gene: TRBJ1-3; V gene: TRBV5-1; CDR3 protein: CASSLERPLGSGNTIYF; CDR3 DNA: TGCGCCAGCAGCTTGGAGCGACCGCTAGGCTCTGGAAACACCATATATTTT
CDR3 length: 17; D gene: TRBD1; clone size: NA; J gene: TRBJ1-5; V gene: TRBV27; CDR3 protein: CASSLFPGTGRNQPQHF; CDR3 DNA: TGTGCCAGCAGTTTATTCCCCGGGACAGGGAGAAATCAGCCCCAGCATTTT
CDR3 length: 14; D gene: NA; clone size: NA; J gene: TRBJ2-4; V gene: TRBV7-2; CDR3 protein: CASSLGRVGESQYF; CDR3 DNA: TGTGCCAGCAGCCTAGGTCGGGTTGGCGAGAGTCAGTACTTC
CDR3 length: 15; D gene: TRBD1; clone size: few; J gene: TRBJ2-7; V gene: TRBV19; CDR3 protein: CASSRAGTGNHEQYF; CDR3 DNA: TGTGCCAGTAGTAGGGCCGGGACAGGGAATCACGAGCAGTACTTC
CDR3 length: 19; D gene: TRBD2; clone size: NA; J gene: TRBJ2-1; V gene: TRBV7-9; CDR3 protein: CASSYTTSGRPSSYNEQFF; CDR3 DNA: TGTGCCAGCAGCTATACGACTAGCGGGAGACCCAGCTCCTACAATGAGCAGTTCTTC
CDR3 length: 15; D gene: NA; clone size: NA; J gene: TRBJ1-2; V gene: TRBV19; CDR3 protein: CASSIDRRASGGYTF; CDR3 DNA: TGTGCCAGTAGTATAGATCGGCGGGCCTCTGGAGGCTACACCTTC
CDR3 length: 15; D gene: TRBD2; clone size: NA; J gene: TRBJ2-7; V gene: TRBV27; CDR3 protein: CASSRGTSGVYEQYF; CDR3 DNA: TGTGCCAGCAGTCGGGGGACTAGCGGGGTATACGAGCAGTACTTC
CDR3 length: 12; D gene: NA; clone size: NA; J gene: TRBJ2-2; V gene: TRBV6-6; CDR3 protein: CASSLNTGELFF; CDR3 DNA: TGTGCCAGCAGTTTAAACACCGGGGAGCTGTTTTTT
CDR3 length: 17; D gene: NA; clone size: once; J gene: TRBJ2-7; V gene: TRBV4-3; CDR3 protein: CASSQGLTGSGSHEQYF; CDR3 DNA: TGCGCCAGCAGCCAAGGCCTTACGGGAAGTGGTAGCCACGAGCAGTACTTC
CDR3 length: 16; D gene: TRBD1; clone size: NA; J gene: TRBJ2-4; V gene: TRBV29-1; CDR3 protein: CSVELDRVGFRNIQYF; CDR3 DNA: TGCAGCGTTGAGCTCGACAGGGTCGGATTTCGAAACATTCAGTACTTC
CDR3 length: 16; D gene: TRBD1; clone size: NA; J gene: TRBJ1-2; V gene: TRBV5-6; CDR3 protein: CASSLTGTGHNYGYTF; CDR3 DNA: TGTGCCAGCAGCTTAACCGGGACAGGGCATAACTATGGCTACACCTTC
CDR3 length: 13; D gene: NA; clone size: NA; J gene: TRBJ1-1; V gene: TRBV5-1; CDR3 protein: CASSGGLNTEAFF; CDR3 DNA: TGCGCCAGCAGCGGTGGGCTGAACACTGAAGCTTTCTTT
CDR3 length: 13; D gene: TRBD1; clone size: NA; J gene: TRBJ1-1; V gene: TRBV5-1; CDR3 protein: CASSLGQGNEAFF; CDR3 DNA: TGCGCCAGCAGCTTGGGACAGGGGAATGAAGCTTTCTTT
CDR3 length: 19; D gene: TRBD1; clone size: NA; J gene: TRBJ1-1; V gene: TRBV9; CDR3 protein: CASTRTDGVGTGVTTEAFF; CDR3 DNA: TGTGCCAGCACCAGGACCGACGGGGTCGGGACAGGTGTTACCACTGAAGCTTTCTTT
CDR3 length: 17; D gene: NA; clone size: NA; J gene: TRBJ1-3; V gene: TRBV4-1; CDR3 protein: CASSHPPGERSGNTIYF; CDR3 DNA: TGCGCCAGCAGCCACCCACCAGGGGAAAGGTCCGGAAACACCATATATTTT
CDR3 length: 15; D gene: NA; clone size: few; J gene: TRBJ1-3; V gene: TRBV6-1; CDR3 protein: CASSDSPGSGNTIYF; CDR3 DNA: TGTGCCAGCAGTGATTCCCCAGGCTCTGGAAACACCATATATTTT
CDR3 length: 13; D gene: NA; clone size: NA; J gene: TRBJ2-1; V gene: TRBV7-2; CDR3 protein: CASSLRRSNEQFF; CDR3 DNA: TGTGCCAGCAGCTTAAGGCGGAGCAATGAGCAGTTCTTC
CDR3 length: 14; D gene: TRBD1; clone size: few; J gene: TRBJ1-1; V gene: TRBV7-9; CDR3 protein: CASSSDRGSTEAFF; CDR3 DNA: TGTGCCAGCAGCTCCGACAGGGGGAGCACTGAAGCTTTCTTT
CDR3 length: 14; D gene: NA; clone size: few; J gene: TRBJ2-3; V gene: TRBV10-2; CDR3 protein: CATTGNSAVDTQYF; CDR3 DNA: TGCGCCACCACAGGGAACTCTGCGGTAGATACGCAGTATTTT
CDR3 length: 16; D gene: TRBD1; clone size: NA; J gene: TRBJ1-1; V gene: TRBV27; CDR3 protein: CASSSLSTGGKTEAFF; CDR3 DNA: TGTGCCAGCAGTTCACTTTCGACAGGGGGGAAAACTGAAGCTTTCTTT
CDR3 length: 14; D gene: NA; clone size: NA; J gene: TRBJ1-2; V gene: TRBV5-6; CDR3 protein: CASSPSGGPYGYTF; CDR3 DNA: TGTGCCAGCAGCCCGTCGGGGGGACCATATGGCTACACCTTC
CDR3 length: 16; D gene: TRBD2; clone size: NA; J gene: TRBJ2-7; V gene: TRBV4-3; CDR3 protein: CASSQDSRGRAREQYF; CDR3 DNA: TGCGCCAGCAGCCAAGATTCGCGCGGGAGGGCCCGCGAGCAGTACTTC
CDR3 length: 16; D gene: NA; clone size: NA; J gene: TRBJ2-1; V gene: TRBV4-1; CDR3 protein: CASSQDSPSSYNEQFF; CDR3 DNA: TGCGCCAGCAGCCAAGATTCGCCCAGCTCCTACAATGAGCAGTTCTTC
CDR3 length: 13; D gene: NA; clone size: NA; J gene: TRBJ1-2; V gene: TRBV7-9; CDR3 protein: CASSPQGGYGYTF; CDR3 DNA: TGTGCCAGCAGCCCCCAGGGAGGATATGGCTACACCTTC
CDR3 length: 17; D gene: TRBD2; clone size: NA; J gene: TRBJ2-7; V gene: TRBV10-3; CDR3 protein: CAISEYPSGTNSYEQYF; CDR3 DNA: TGTGCCATCAGTGAGTACCCTAGCGGGACGAACTCCTACGAGCAGTACTTC
CDR3 length: 15; D gene: TRBD1; clone size: NA; J gene: TRBJ1-1; V gene: TRBV6-5; CDR3 protein: CASSSEGQGTTEAFF; CDR3 DNA: TGTGCCAGCAGTTCTGAGGGACAGGGGACCACTGAAGCTTTCTTT
CDR3 length: 15; D gene: NA; clone size: few; J gene: TRBJ1-5; V gene: TRBV18; CDR3 protein: CASSPSRDYNQPQHF; CDR3 DNA: TGTGCCAGCTCACCATCCAGGGACTACAATCAGCCCCAGCATTTT
CDR3 length: 15; D gene: NA; clone size: few; J gene: TRBJ2-1; V gene: TRBV5-4; CDR3 protein: CASSHAGEPYNEQFF; CDR3 DNA: TGTGCCAGCAGCCACGCAGGGGAACCCTACAATGAGCAGTTCTTC
CDR3 length: 14; D gene: NA; clone size: NA; J gene: TRBJ1-4; V gene: TRBV5-6; CDR3 protein: CASTAGGKDEKLFF; CDR3 DNA: TGTGCCAGCACCGCCGGGGGGAAGGACGAAAAACTGTTTTTT
CDR3 length: 14; D gene: NA; clone size: NA; J gene: TRBJ1-1; V gene: TRBV5-1; CDR3 protein: CASNLAYPDTEAFF; CDR3 DNA: TGCGCCAGTAATTTGGCTTACCCAGACACTGAAGCTTTCTTT
CDR3 length: 15; D gene: NA; clone size: NA; J gene: TRBJ2-5; V gene: TRBV5-8; CDR3 protein: CASSSSGVIQETQYF; CDR3 DNA: TGTGCCAGCAGCTCATCGGGGGTCATCCAAGAGACCCAGTACTTC
CDR3 length: 15; D gene: TRBD1; clone size: NA; J gene: TRBJ2-3; V gene: TRBV9; CDR3 protein: CASSGAGTGNSPQYF; CDR3 DNA: TGTGCCAGCAGCGGTGCCGGGACAGGGAACTCGCCGCAGTATTTT
CDR3 length: 15; D gene: NA; clone size: NA; J gene: TRBJ2-1; V gene: TRBV6-6; CDR3 protein: CASSRDNPWDNEQFF; CDR3 DNA: TGTGCCAGCAGTCGCGACAACCCCTGGGACAATGAGCAGTTCTTC
CDR3 length: 15; D gene: NA; clone size: NA; J gene: TRBJ2-1; V gene: TRBV15; CDR3 protein: CATSRSQGQYNEQFF; CDR3 DNA: TGTGCCACCAGCAGATCCCAAGGACAGTACAATGAGCAGTTCTTC
CDR3 length: 12; D gene: NA; clone size: NA; J gene: TRBJ2-1; V gene: TRBV29-1; CDR3 protein: CSVRIALGEQFF; CDR3 DNA: TGCAGCGTTCGTATAGCTCTCGGGGAGCAGTTCTTC
CDR3 length: 13; D gene: NA; clone size: NA; J gene: TRBJ1-2; V gene: TRBV29-1; CDR3 protein: CSVVAQATYGYTF; CDR3 DNA: TGCAGCGTTGTGGCTCAGGCTACCTATGGCTACACCTTC
CDR3 length: 15; D gene: NA; clone size: once; J gene: TRBJ2-3; V gene: TRBV19; CDR3 protein: CASSIGSGLTDTQYF; CDR3 DNA: TGTGCCAGTAGTATCGGTAGCGGTCTCACAGATACGCAGTATTTT
CDR3 length: 14; D gene: NA; clone size: NA; J gene: TRBJ2-1; V gene: TRBV27; CDR3 protein: CASSFIQGYNEQFF; CDR3 DNA: TGTGCCAGCAGCTTTATACAGGGCTACAATGAGCAGTTCTTC
CDR3 length: 13; D gene: NA; clone size: NA; J gene: TRBJ2-1; V gene: TRBV5-1; CDR3 protein: CASSFLRDNEQFF; CDR3 DNA: TGCGCCAGCAGCTTCCTCCGGGACAATGAGCAGTTCTTC
CDR3 length: 15; D gene: TRBD1; clone size: NA; J gene: TRBJ2-2; V gene: TRBV5-6; CDR3 protein: CASSFRDRATGELFF; CDR3 DNA: TGTGCCAGCAGCTTCCGGGACAGGGCCACCGGGGAGCTGTTTTTT
CDR3 length: 14; D gene: NA; clone size: NA; J gene: TRBJ1-2; V gene: TRBV5-4; CDR3 protein: CASSPRTIGFGYTF; CDR3 DNA: TGTGCCAGCAGTCCACGGACAATTGGTTTCGGCTACACCTTC